Listed below are T cell receptor beta chains from one sample, sequenced in a study of identical twins. TCRdb reprocessed the 5' RACE reads with MiXCR, giving one entry per CDR3 protein. This sample has about 520,000 distinct CDR3 sequences, with approximately 22% found just once. These data were likewise used in another study, on T cells expressing NK-cell markers.

Sequencing input: CD4+ T cells sorted from blood. Receptors were obtained from a woman between 18 and 30 years old in good health. CDR3s include the opening cysteine and the closing phenylalanine or tryptophan. A D gene is named only where the DNA matches it firmly. Rows may omit the clone size; those that give it use once, few, many or a size class.

clone size	V gene	J gene	D gene	CDR3 protein	CDR3 DNA
few	TRBV19	TRBJ1-2	TRBD1	CASSLWTGATGGYTF	TGTGCCAGTAGTCTCTGGACAGGGGCGACGGGTGGCTACACCTTC
few	TRBV20-1	TRBJ1-1	NA	CSATLGRNTEAFF	TGCAGTGCTACCCTCGGGAGGAACACTGAAGCTTTCTTT
few	TRBV5-1	TRBJ1-2	NA	CASSLVGANYGYTF	TGCGCCAGCAGCTTGGTTGGGGCCAACTATGGCTACACCTTC
NA	TRBV12-3/TRBV12-4	TRBJ2-7	NA	CASSLEPGEQYF	TGTGCCAGCAGTTTAGAACCGGGAGAGCAGTACTTC
few	TRBV6-5	TRBJ2-3	TRBD2	CASSYSGRGMGTDTQYF	TGTGCCAGCAGTTATAGCGGGAGGGGGATGGGCACAGATACGCAGTATTTT
NA	TRBV7-2	TRBJ2-1	NA	CASSLAGGGGGWEVNEQFF	TGTGCCAGCAGCTTAGCGGGGGGAGGGGGTGGATGGGAAGTTAATGAGCAGTTCTTC
few	TRBV18	TRBJ2-5	TRBD2	CASSPVAGQETQYF	TGTGCCAGCTCACCAGTAGCGGGGCAAGAGACCCAGTACTTC
NA	TRBV10-3	TRBJ2-3	TRBD2	CAISESTVAGGHF	TGTGCCATCAGTGAGTCGACCGTGGCGGGAGGGCATTTT
NA	TRBV20-1	TRBJ1-2	TRBD1	CSALGGPSANYGYTF	TGCAGTGCTCTAGGGGGCCCTTCGGCTAACTATGGCTACACCTTC
NA	TRBV5-1	TRBJ1-2	TRBD1	CASVGQGLDGYTF	TGCGCCAGCGTTGGACAGGGGCTCGATGGCTACACCTTC
few	TRBV20-1	TRBJ2-7	TRBD1	CSASYGTGVTYEQYF	TGCAGTGCTAGTTACGGGACAGGGGTGACCTACGAGCAGTACTTC
few	TRBV23-1	TRBJ1-1	TRBD1	CASARQGKAFF	TGCGCCAGCGCGAGACAGGGAAAAGCTTTCTTT
NA	TRBV29-1	TRBJ2-3	TRBD2	CSVESSGVWADTQYF	TGCAGCGTTGAAAGTAGCGGGGTGTGGGCAGATACGCAGTATTTT
NA	TRBV20-1	TRBJ2-4	NA	CSAKDRNIQYF	TGCAGTGCTAAGGATAGAAACATTCAGTACTTC
NA	TRBV6-2/TRBV6-3	TRBJ1-6	NA	CATTGTSYNSPLHF	TGTGCCACCACCGGGACGAGTTATAATTCACCCCTCCACTTT
many	TRBV12-3/TRBV12-4	TRBJ2-7	TRBD2	CASRSASGSSYEQYF	TGTGCCAGCAGATCCGCTAGCGGGAGCTCCTACGAGCAGTACTTC
few	TRBV20-1	TRBJ2-3	TRBD1	CSAAEAQGAVGTQYF	TGCAGTGCCGCCGAAGCTCAGGGGGCCGTAGGTACGCAGTATTTT
few	TRBV4-3	TRBJ2-2	NA	CASSQDRSANTGELFF	TGCGCCAGCAGCCAAGATCGTAGCGCGAACACCGGGGAGCTGTTTTTT
few	TRBV9	TRBJ2-7	TRBD2	CASSPNGTSENSYEQYF	TGTGCCAGCAGCCCGAATGGGACTAGCGAGAACTCCTACGAGCAGTACTTC
few	TRBV2	TRBJ2-2	NA	CASSEVGDGELFF	TGTGCCAGCAGTGAAGTCGGGGACGGGGAGCTGTTTTTT
many	TRBV7-2	TRBJ2-6	NA	CASSQTGSGANVLTF	TGTGCCAGCAGCCAAACGGGCTCTGGGGCCAACGTCCTGACTTTC
few	TRBV6-5	TRBJ1-2	NA	CASSYRGAYTF	TGTGCCAGCAGTTACCGTGGTGCCTACACCTTC
few	TRBV3-1	TRBJ2-1	TRBD1	CASGPGQGAYNEQFF	TGTGCCAGCGGACCGGGACAGGGGGCTTACAATGAGCAGTTCTTC
few	TRBV18	TRBJ2-3	NA	CASSNQNGDTQYF	TGTGCCAGCTCTAACCAGAATGGCGATACGCAGTATTTT
few	TRBV10-3	TRBJ2-4	TRBD2	CAISESWREGLLAKNIQYF	TGTGCCATCAGTGAGTCGTGGAGGGAGGGCCTCTTAGCCAAAAACATTCAGTACTTC
NA	TRBV6-1	TRBJ2-1	NA	CATCSGDLRDEQFF	TGTGCCACATGCTCAGGGGATCTGAGGGATGAGCAGTTCTTC
NA	TRBV5-5	TRBJ1-6	TRBD1	CASSLRDRVYSPLHF	TGTGCCAGCAGCCTCCGGGACAGGGTTTATTCACCCCTCCACTTT
NA	TRBV20-1	TRBJ1-6	TRBD1	CSAIPGQGLLIGSPPLHF	TGCAGTGCTATCCCGGGACAGGGGTTACTCATTGGTTCACCACCCCTCCACTTT
NA	TRBV10-3	TRBJ1-2	TRBD1	CAISADRVNYGYTF	TGTGCCATCAGTGCGGACAGGGTAAACTATGGCTACACCTTC
NA	TRBV20-1	TRBJ2-7	NA	CSGHSLPTMEQYF	TGCAGTGGTCACTCACTACCAACGATGGAGCAGTACTTC
NA	TRBV6-5	TRBJ1-4	NA	CASSYSLQGDEKLFF	TGTGCCAGCAGTTACTCGCTACAGGGCGATGAAAAACTGTTTTTT
NA	TRBV19	TRBJ2-2	NA	CASSIDRTGELFF	TGTGCCAGTAGTATAGACCGGACCGGGGAGCTGTTTTTT